Detailed here is one T cell receptor beta chain. This clonotype was found many times. Its antigen target is currently unknown. No much larger clonotype is one base removed from it; base qualities were not supplied. This was a case-control study nested in a cohort of healthcare workers in London, UK, who had nasopharyngeal swab PCR tests and blood samples taken every week. Healthcare workers were recruited between 23 and 31 March 2020, during the week of the UK lockdown, and were followed weekly for up to about 15 weeks. The source of the sample is a study of early T cells in non-severe SARS-CoV-2 infection (dated by TCRdb to about 2021). With respect to the entire study: TCR sequencing used bulk RNA from unsorted whole blood, so alpha and beta chains could not be paired. Findings and caveats that apply to the study as a whole: VDJdb matching was skewed toward anti-spike CD8 responses, so virus-specific expansions were likely underestimated and private and CD4 specificities were missed.

The method behind the library was 5' RACE. This sample was sequenced with a NextSeq 500. To correct for sequencing error and PCR bias, the TCR library protocol tagged individual cDNA molecules with unique molecular identifiers. Both TCR alpha and beta chains were sequenced, and tight co-correlation was observed between alpha and beta sequence abundances in each sample. Concerning the study's data processing: Decombinator V4 was used to annotate TCR sequences for V gene, J gene and CDR3. TCRs were defined as expanded if a significant change between any two time points was detected under a Poisson model with p below 0.0001. TCR abundances were normalised to the total number of TCRs sequenced in each sample and reported as counts per million. MAIT TCRs were defined by TRAV1-2 paired with TRAJ12, TRAJ20 or TRAJ33, and iNKT TCRs by TRAV10 paired with TRAJ18. VDJdb, accessed 1 November 2021, was searched for CMV, EBV and SARS-CoV-2 annotated TCRs, with TCRs annotated for multiple antigens excluded. In TCRdb, the public reads were trimmed at Q25 with fastp and aligned with MiXCR, with productive beta chains retained. Each entry is one CDR3 protein sequence, shown with its most common DNA and genes. These V and J calls are TCRdb output, not the study's own analysis. The sample table lists about 98,000 distinct CDR3 sequences, approximately 11% of them with a count of one. The leading ten clones occupy approximately 5.3% of the sample.

Taken from the germline V gene, the CDR1 and CDR2 loops are MNHEY and SVGAGI. Trimming at the junction amounts to 6 bases on V and 9 bases on J, and the germline ends lie 12 bases apart. The CDR3 runs 12 residues from the cysteine to the phenylalanine. CDR3 DNA only is kept here, 36 bases in frame from base 1. This clonotype originated in an adult who was a healthcare worker with PCR-confirmed SARS-CoV-2 infection or an uninfected control (not recorded which). The sample was whole blood. The chain is encoded by TRBV6-5 joined to TRBJ2-1; the D gene is possibly TRBD1, with 7 bases matching. At the DNA level, the sequence is TGTGCCAGCAGAACCCAGGGGGGTGAGCAGTTCTTC. The translation is CASRTQGGEQFF.